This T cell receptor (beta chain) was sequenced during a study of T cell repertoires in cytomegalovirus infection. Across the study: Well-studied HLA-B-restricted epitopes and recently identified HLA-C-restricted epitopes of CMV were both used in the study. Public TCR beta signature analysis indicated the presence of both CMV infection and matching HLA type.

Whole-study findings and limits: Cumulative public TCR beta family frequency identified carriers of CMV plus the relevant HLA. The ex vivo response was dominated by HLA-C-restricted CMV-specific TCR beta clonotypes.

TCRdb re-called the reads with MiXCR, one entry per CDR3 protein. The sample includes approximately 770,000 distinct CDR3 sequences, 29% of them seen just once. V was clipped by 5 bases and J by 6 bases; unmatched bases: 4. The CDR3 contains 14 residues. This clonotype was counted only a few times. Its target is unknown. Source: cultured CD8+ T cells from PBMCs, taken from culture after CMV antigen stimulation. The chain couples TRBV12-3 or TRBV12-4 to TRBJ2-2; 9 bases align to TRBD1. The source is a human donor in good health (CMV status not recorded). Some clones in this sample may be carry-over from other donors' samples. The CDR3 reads CASSPRTGAGELFF. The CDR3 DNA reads TGTGCCAGCAGTCCCAGGACAGGGGCCGGGGAGCTGTTTTTT.